This is a list of T cell receptor beta chains from one sample in a study of blood T cell repertoires in COVID-19. The protocol was immunoSEQ multiplex PCR, while the TCRdb copy is restricted to in-frame clones and leaves out a portion. The sample yields over 100,000 clones, about 89% seen once. Sequencing was performed on peripheral blood. Receptor source: a human donor with acute or convalescent COVID-19. The donor label of this sample is uncertain. CDR3s include the opening cysteine and the closing phenylalanine or tryptophan. The D gene is left open where the match is weak. Only some rows state a clone size, as once, few, many or a class for expanded clones.

abundance: -; v_gene: TRBV5-4; j_gene: TRBJ2-2; d_gene: TRBD2; CDR3aa: CASSGGLVAFGAGELFF; CDR3nt: TGTGCCAGCAGCGGTGGACTAGTTGCTTTTGGGGCCGGGGAGCTGTTTTTT
abundance: -; v_gene: TRBV2; j_gene: TRBJ2-6; d_gene: -; CDR3aa: CASSFSVIRGSGANVLTF; CDR3nt: TGTGCCAGCAGTTTTTCGGTTATACGGGGGTCTGGGGCCAACGTCCTGACTTTC
abundance: -; v_gene: TRBV19; j_gene: TRBJ1-1; d_gene: TRBD1; CDR3aa: CASSSLQGARTEAFF; CDR3nt: TGTGCCAGTAGTAGCCTCCAGGGGGCGCGAACTGAAGCTTTCTTT
abundance: -; v_gene: TRBV30; j_gene: TRBJ2-7; d_gene: -; CDR3aa: CAWSNSYDQYF; CDR3nt: TGTGCCTGGAGTAACAGCTACGATCAGTACTTC
abundance: -; v_gene: TRBV5-1; j_gene: TRBJ1-1; d_gene: -; CDR3aa: CASSLSTGPVAAFF; CDR3nt: TGCGCCAGCAGCTTATCGACAGGCCCGGTCGCAGCTTTCTTT
abundance: -; v_gene: TRBV7-2; j_gene: TRBJ1-4; d_gene: TRBD1; CDR3aa: CASKGQANEKLFF; CDR3nt: TGTGCCAGCAAAGGACAGGCTAATGAAAAACTGTTTTTT
abundance: -; v_gene: TRBV15; j_gene: TRBJ2-1; d_gene: -; CDR3aa: CATQMVGEPSYNEQFF; CDR3nt: TGTGCCACCCAAATGGTAGGGGAACCCTCCTACAATGAGCAGTTCTTC
abundance: -; v_gene: TRBV3-1/TRBV3-2; j_gene: TRBJ1-1; d_gene: -; CDR3aa: CASSQEFGTIYTEAFF; CDR3nt: TGTGCCAGCAGCCAAGAATTCGGGACAATATACACTGAAGCTTTCTTT
abundance: -; v_gene: TRBV7-9; j_gene: TRBJ2-5; d_gene: -; CDR3aa: CASTLMGGSRTQYF; CDR3nt: TGTGCCAGCACCCTAATGGGGGGTTCAAGGACCCAGTACTTC
abundance: -; v_gene: TRBV3-1/TRBV3-2; j_gene: TRBJ1-2; d_gene: -; CDR3aa: CASSQQNYGYTF; CDR3nt: TGTGCCAGCAGCCAGCAGAACTATGGCTACACCTTC
abundance: few; v_gene: TRBV28; j_gene: TRBJ1-1; d_gene: -; CDR3aa: CASSLDRRAEAFF; CDR3nt: TGTGCCAGCAGCCTTGACAGGCGGGCTGAAGCTTTCTTT
abundance: -; v_gene: TRBV30; j_gene: TRBJ1-3; d_gene: -; CDR3aa: CAWSIRRGSGNTIYF; CDR3nt: TGTGCCTGGAGTATCCGCAGGGGTAGTGGAAACACCATATATTTT
abundance: -; v_gene: TRBV5-1; j_gene: TRBJ1-1; d_gene: -; CDR3aa: CASSLTGSNTEAFF; CDR3nt: TGCGCCAGCAGCTTGACAGGTTCGAACACTGAAGCTTTCTTT
abundance: -; v_gene: TRBV19; j_gene: TRBJ1-5; d_gene: -; CDR3aa: CASCRTPNQPQHF; CDR3nt: TGTGCCAGTTGTAGGACTCCAAATCAGCCCCAGCATTTT
abundance: -; v_gene: TRBV7-9; j_gene: TRBJ1-2; d_gene: TRBD1; CDR3aa: CASSSRQGIVYGYTF; CDR3nt: TGTGCCAGCAGCTCTCGACAGGGTATCGTCTATGGCTACACCTTC
abundance: -; v_gene: TRBV18; j_gene: TRBJ1-5; d_gene: TRBD1; CDR3aa: CASSPTGENQPQHF; CDR3nt: TGTGCCAGCTCACCGACAGGGGAGAATCAGCCCCAGCATTTT
abundance: -; v_gene: TRBV2; j_gene: TRBJ2-2; d_gene: -; CDR3aa: CASSEETGELFF; CDR3nt: TGTGCCAGCAGTGAGGAGACCGGGGAGCTGTTTTTT